This T cell receptor (beta chain) originates from a study of metastatic and nonmetastatic thyroid tumors. In the study overall: Comparison of repertoires was carried out across blood and tumor or nodule tissue from malignant and benign thyroid patients. Study conclusions and caveats: The study reportedly found significantly higher TCR beta diversity in malignant thyroid tumors than benign nodules, in blood and tumor.

As handled by the study authors: A papillary thyroid cancer distant-metastasis classifier was built from CDR3 differences across clinicopathological groups. MiXCR reprocessed the PCR reads for TCRdb. The V and J calls reflect TCRdb's pipeline rather than the authors' work. The table has tens of thousands of clones, around a fifth seen once. Worth noting for this clone: The antigen is undetermined.

The germline CDR1 and CDR2 sequences are MNHNS and SASEGT. V was clipped by 1 base and J by 8 bases, with 14 bases between them. This CDR3 contains 14 residues. Thyroid surgery took place with no prior treatment in any patient. The chain has TRBV6-1 and TRBJ1-1, with D perhaps TRBD1 (6 bases). Sequencing was carried out using blood. The TCR originated in a female donor with papillary thyroid cancer or a benign thyroid nodule (not recorded which). Some clones in this sample may be carry-over from other donors' samples. DNA of the CDR3: TGTGCCAGCAGTGAAGAAACTACAGGGTCCGAAGCTTTCTTT. Protein: CASSEETTGSEAFF.